The 6 T cell receptor beta chains presented below share a single source sample, sequenced in a study of T cell responses to AZD1222 COVID-19 vaccine. Sequenced by immunoSEQ multiplex PCR; TCRdb stores in-frame clones only, minus some. The profile shows around 200,000 clones, about 86% of them singletons. The sequencing used peripheral blood, collected on day 0 of AZD1222 vaccination. Receptors were obtained from an adult in good health.

The chain is built from TRBV5-4 and TRBJ2-7; no definite D call. The CDR3 has 14 amino acids. Germline V gene sequence: CDR1 SGHNT, CDR2 YYREEE (reference sequence). Trimming pared 3 bases from V and 0 bases from J, leaving 10 bases between. CDR3 sequence reads: CASSSDGNSYEQYF. The CDR3 DNA reads as TGTGCCAGCAGCTCGGACGGCAACTCCTACGAGCAGTACTTC. The full variable domain, in which reference TRBV5-4 and TRBJ2-7 provide the parts outside the CDR3, is ETGVTQSPTHLIKTRGQQVTLRCSSQSGHNTVSWYQQALGQGPQFIFQYYREEENGRGNFPPRFSGLQFPNYSSELNVNALELDDSALYLCASSSDGNSYEQYFGPGTRLTVT.

V gene TRBV20-1 combines with J gene TRBJ2-3; D is unresolved. The CDR3 is 13 residues long. The germline V gene has CDR1 DFQATT and CDR2 SNEGSKA (reference sequence). The V gene lost 3 bases and the J gene lost 1 base, with 8 bases spanning the gap. Here the CDR3 DNA reads TGCAGTGCTAGTTCGACGGGCACAGATACGCAGTATTTT. It specifies CSASSTGTDTQYF.

J is TRBJ2-7 and V is TRBV19, with D unresolved. The CDR3 sequence is 12 residues long. Germline CDR1 and CDR2: LNHDA and SQIVND (reference sequence). Trimming stripped 5 bases from V and 6 bases from J, with 11 bases between. The CDR3 loop is CASSPPGFEQYF. In DNA form, the CDR3 reads TGTGCCAGTAGTCCGCCCGGGTTCGAGCAGTACTTC.

This chain links TRBV9 with TRBJ2-1, with 9 nucleotides matching TRBD2. With V trimmed by 2 bases and J by 3 bases, 6 bases remained unmatched. The CDR3 has 16 amino acids. Germline V gene lookup returns CDR1 SGDLS and CDR2 YYNGEE. The CDR3 spells CASSVRAGGGYNEQFF. In DNA, the CDR3 is TGTGCCAGCAGCGTTCGAGCGGGAGGAGGCTACAATGAGCAGTTCTTC.

This chain joins TRBV3-1 (or the pseudogene TRBV3-2) and TRBJ1-1; D is unresolved. Trimming stripped 0 bases from V and 8 bases from J, with 10 bases between. The CDR3 has 13 residues. Germline V gene data show CDR1 as LGHDT and CDR2 as YNNKEL (reference sequence). This chain's CDR3 is CASSQEGLGEAFF. In nucleotides, the CDR3 is TGTGCCAGCAGCCAAGAAGGGTTGGGGGAAGCTTTCTTT.

The chain carries TRBV14 and TRBJ2-1; 9 bases agree with TRBD2. CDR3 length equals 19 residues. Germline lookup yields CDR1 SGHDN and CDR2 FVKESK. The V segment lost 8 bases and the J segment 8 bases; nucleotides outside the gene matches: 25. The CDR3 sequence is CASRRWSGGTNPGSDEQFF. In DNA, the CDR3 is TGTGCCAGCCGCAGGTGGAGCGGGGGGACAAACCCCGGGTCCGATGAGCAGTTCTTC.